These 17 T cell receptor beta chains were sequenced from one sample in a study of identical twins (dated by TCRdb to about 2016). The method was 5' RACE. TCRdb names Illumina HiSeq 2000 as the instrument used. TCRdb handled the public reads itself, with Q25 trimming in fastp and clone calling in MiXCR, and kept productive beta chains. Rows are combined by CDR3 protein, so each entry shows the most common genes and DNA. The table for this sample lists about 280,000 distinct CDR3 sequences; roughly 8.6% of them were counted only once. Of the sample, around 2.1% falls within the top ten clones. These sequences were also reported in another study, on yellow fever vaccine responses in identical twins.

Source material: memory (CD45RO+) T cells sorted from blood. Read against the paper, the sample's cell subset or site label means: CD45RO+ enriched T cells. These receptors were collected from a woman younger than 35 in good health.

In its sample, this clonotype was seen many times. The rearrangement uses TRBV7-2 and TRBJ1-6; 8 bases line up with TRBD1. This CDR3 is built from 15 residues. J lost 11 bases, V lost 0 bases, and 6 bases had no gene match. The V gene's germline CDR1 is SGHTA and CDR2 FQGNSA. Here the CDR3 reads CASSLAGQGSTPLHF. The CDR3 region has the DNA TGTGCCAGCAGCTTAGCTGGACAGGGCTCGACACCCCTCCACTTT.

This clonotype has only a few counts. The CDR3 is CASSLGSGTSERQYF. The CDR3 DNA follows: TGTGCCAGCAGCTTGGGATCCGGGACTAGCGAGAGGCAGTACTTC. The chain carries TRBV5-6 and TRBJ2-7; 10 bases agree with TRBD2. Germline loops: CDR1 SGHDT, CDR2 YYEEEE. Germline trimming cut 0 bases from V and 9 bases from J; bases unmatched to any gene: 9. This CDR3 is built from 15 residues. Full variable domain (rest looked up from reference TRBV5-6 and TRBJ2-7): DAGVTQSPTHLIKTRGQQVTLRCSPKSGHDTVSWYQQALGQGPQFIFQYYEEEERQRGNFPDRFSGHQFPNYSSELNVNALLLGDSALYLCASSLGSGTSERQYFGPGTRLTVT.

The V call is TRBV4-1, the J call TRBJ2-7; 8 nucleotides match TRBD1. This CDR3 comprises 15 residues. The V gene's germline CDR1 is MGHRA and CDR2 YSYEKL. V shed 1 base, J shed 3 bases, and the junction held 5 bases outside the gene matches. CDR3 DNA sequence: TGCGCCAGCAGCCAAGCGACAGGGGTGTACTACGAGCAGTACGTC. It specifies CASSQATGVYYEQYV.

There are many counts of this clonotype. The chain joins TRBV9 to TRBJ1-6, with a weak D call TRBD1 (5 bases). The CDR3 has 17 amino acids. V was shortened by 4 bases and J by 8 bases, with 22 bases between the two germline ends. Germline V CDR1 and CDR2: SGDLS, YYNGEE. DNA for the CDR3: TGTGCCAGCAGCACCCGACAGACCCCCTTGATGGATTCACCCCTCCACTTT. Translation gives CASSTRQTPLMDSPLHF. Together with reference TRBV9 and TRBJ1-6, the CDR3 gives the full variable domain: DSGVTQTPKHLITATGQRVTLRCSPRSGDLSVYWYQQSLDQGLQFLIQYYNGEERAKGNILERFSAQQFPDLHSELNLSSLELGDSALYFCASSTRQTPLMDSPLHFGNGTRLTVT.

In this sample, this clonotype turned up many times. This chain connects TRBV6-1 to TRBJ1-2; D may be TRBD1 (6 bases). The CDR3 is 13 amino acids. Germline CDR1 is MNHNS and CDR2 is SASEGT. V was cut by 6 bases and J by 4 bases, with 12 bases left in between. The DNA of the CDR3 is TGTGCCAGCAGCGCCGACAGGAGCTATGGCTACACCTTC. Residues: CASSADRSYGYTF.

This clonotype has more than one count but fewer than ten. This chain links TRBV2 with TRBJ2-6; 7 bases align to TRBD2. V was pared by 8 bases and J by 0 bases, with 10 bases of the junction left unmatched. The length of the CDR3 is 17 residues. Germline assignment: CDR1 SNHLY and CDR2 FYNNEI. The CDR3 DNA sequence: TGTGCCAGCGTTGAGGGGAGGGGAATCTCTGGGGCCAACGTCCTGACTTTC. Protein sequence: CASVEGRGISGANVLTF.

This rearrangement joins TRBV4-2 to TRBJ2-1; 7 nucleotides match TRBD2. CDR3 length: 15 residues. V trimming: 1 base; J trimming: 5 bases; junction bases outside the gene matches: 5. Germline V gene data show CDR1 as LGHNA and CDR2 as YNFKEQ. As DNA, the CDR3 is TGTGCCAGCAGCCAAGCGGGACTAAAAGACAATGAGCAGTTCTTC. Translation gives CASSQAGLKDNEQFF.

The chain carries TRBV2 and TRBJ2-5; D is perhaps TRBD1 or TRBD2 (6 bases each). The germline V and J ends were trimmed by 6 bases and 4 bases, with 18 bases remaining between them. Germline assignment: CDR1 SNHLY and CDR2 FYNNEI. CDR3 length: 15 amino acids. For the CDR3, the DNA is TGTGCCAGCAGCCGAGGGGGGTTTGTTGGAGAGACCCAGTACTTC. This sequence encodes CASSRGGFVGETQYF.

This clonotype was observed at least ten times. The genes are TRBV6-1 and TRBJ1-6; D possibly corresponds to TRBD1 (6 bases). The V gene's germline CDR1 is MNHNS and CDR2 SASEGT. With 6 bases removed from V and 10 bases from J, the gap between germline ends came to 16 bases. This CDR3 is built from 14 residues. In nucleotides, the CDR3 is TGTGCCAGCAGGTCGGACAGCCCCGTCTCACCCCTCCACTTT. This encodes CASRSDSPVSPLHF.

This clonotype was counted a few times. The rearrangement joins TRBV11-2 to TRBJ2-5, with D possibly being TRBD2 (6 bases). Germline CDR1 is SGHAT and CDR2 is FQNNGV. V dropped 2 bases and J dropped 4 bases, with 17 bases sitting between them. CDR3 length: 16 amino acids. CDR3 coding DNA: TGTGCCAGCAGCTTAAGGGACTCCCCCCGGGGAGAGACCCAGTACTTC. Translating gives CASSLRDSPRGETQYF.

This clonotype was seen only a few times. V usage is TRBV6-1 and J usage is TRBJ1-2; TRBD1 is a possible D gene (6 bases). The V and J ends lost 8 bases and 0 bases respectively, with 10 bases between them. This CDR3 region has 13 residues. CDR1 is MNHNS and CDR2 is SASEGT in the germline V gene. As DNA, the CDR3 is TGTGCCAGCCGCAGGGGATCTAACTATGGCTACACCTTC. Amino acids: CASRRGSNYGYTF.

This clonotype was seen a handful of times. The chain couples TRBV20-1 to TRBJ1-1; D remains unclear. V was clipped by 3 bases and J by 4 bases, with 15 bases between them. CDR1 is DFQATT and CDR2 is SNEGSKA in the germline V gene (reference sequence). CDR3 length: 14 amino acids. The CDR3 protein is CSARKEGLSTEAFF. CDR3 bases: TGCAGTGCTAGGAAGGAGGGCTTGAGCACTGAAGCTTTCTTT.

This clonotype was observed a few times. The chain uses TRBV29-1 and TRBJ2-5; 9 bases are a match to TRBD1. CDR1 and CDR2 from the germline V gene are SQVTM and ANQGSEA. J lost 4 bases, V lost 3 bases, and 9 bases had no gene match. This CDR3 spans 15 amino acids. CDR3 residues: CSVEGTRTGVETQYF. Here the CDR3 DNA reads TGCAGCGTTGAGGGGACCCGGACAGGGGTAGAGACCCAGTACTTC.

The table lists this clonotype with a few counts. This chain uses TRBV27 with TRBJ2-6; 7 positions agree with TRBD1. The CDR3 loop spans 16 amino acids. The germline CDR1 and CDR2 sequences are MNHEY and SMNVEV (reference sequence). The J segment lost 2 bases and the V segment lost 5 bases, leaving 6 bases of the junction unmatched. The DNA for the CDR3 is TGTGCCAGCAGTCCGTGGACAGGACCTGGGGCCAACGTCCTGACTTTC. It is translated as CASSPWTGPGANVLTF. The full variable domain, in which reference TRBV27 and TRBJ2-6 provide the parts outside the CDR3, is EAQVTQNPRYLITVTGKKLTVTCSQNMNHEYMSWYRQDPGLGLRQIYYSMNVEVTDKGDVPEGYKVSRKEKRNFPLILESPSPNQTSLYFCASSPWTGPGANVLTFGAGSRLTVL.

In its sample, this clonotype was seen many times. The rearrangement links TRBV9 to TRBJ2-1; possible D gene TRBD2, 5 bases. The V end lost 4 bases, the J end lost 0 bases, and 11 bases lay between the germline ends. Looked up from germline, CDR1 is SGDLS and CDR2 is YYNGEE. The length of the CDR3 is 15 residues. This CDR3 is CASSLRTSSYNEQFF. DNA of the CDR3: TGTGCCAGCAGCTTGCGTACTAGCTCCTACAATGAGCAGTTCTTC.

This clonotype was observed a few times. The rearrangement links TRBV20-1 to TRBJ2-7; 12 nucleotides match TRBD2. This CDR3 has 15 residues. Germline CDR1 DFQATT, CDR2 SNEGSKA (reference sequence). Losses at the gene ends were 1 base for V and 5 bases for J; bases not matched to a gene: 6. The CDR3 nucleotides are TGCAGTGCTAGAGTGCTAGCGGGAGGGCCTAACGAGCAGTACTTC. It translates to CSARVLAGGPNEQYF.

This clonotype was detected a few times. The chain combines TRBV12-3 or TRBV12-4 with TRBJ2-2; the D is unclear. Trimming took 3 bases from V and 7 from J, leaving 12 bases between them. The CDR3 runs 14 residues. The CDR3 reads CASSLGLVGGELFF. Written as DNA, the CDR3 is TGTGCCAGCAGTTTGGGTCTGGTAGGCGGGGAGCTGTTTTTT.